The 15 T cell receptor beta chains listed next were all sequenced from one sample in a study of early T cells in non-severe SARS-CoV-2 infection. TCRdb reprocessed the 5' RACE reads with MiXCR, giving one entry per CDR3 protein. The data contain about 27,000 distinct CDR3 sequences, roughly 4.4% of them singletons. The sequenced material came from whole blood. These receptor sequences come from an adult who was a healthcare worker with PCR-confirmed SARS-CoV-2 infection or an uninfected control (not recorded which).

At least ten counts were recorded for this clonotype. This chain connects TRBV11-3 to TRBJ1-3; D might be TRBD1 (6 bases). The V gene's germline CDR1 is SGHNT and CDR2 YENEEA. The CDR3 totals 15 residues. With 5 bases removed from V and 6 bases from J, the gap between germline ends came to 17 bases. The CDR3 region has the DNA TGTGCCAGCAGCCCGGGGGGGGCCGCTGAAAACACCATATATTTT. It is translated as CASSPGGAAENTIYF.

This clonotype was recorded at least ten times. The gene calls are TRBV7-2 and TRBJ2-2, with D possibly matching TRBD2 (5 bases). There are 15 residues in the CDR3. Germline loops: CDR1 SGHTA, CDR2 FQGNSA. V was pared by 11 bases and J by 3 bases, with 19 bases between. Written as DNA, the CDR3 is TGTGCCGCCACTTGGAGCGGAGCATACACCGGGGAGCTGTTTTTT. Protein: CAATWSGAYTGELFF.

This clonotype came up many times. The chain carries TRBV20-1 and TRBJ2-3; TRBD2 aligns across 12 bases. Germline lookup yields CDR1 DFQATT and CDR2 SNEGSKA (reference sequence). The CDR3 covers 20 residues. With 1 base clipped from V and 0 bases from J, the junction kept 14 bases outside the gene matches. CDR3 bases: TGCAGTGCTAGAGTGTATACTAGCGGGGGGAGCCTTTCTAGCACAGATACGCAGTATTTT. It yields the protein CSARVYTSGGSLSSTDTQYF.

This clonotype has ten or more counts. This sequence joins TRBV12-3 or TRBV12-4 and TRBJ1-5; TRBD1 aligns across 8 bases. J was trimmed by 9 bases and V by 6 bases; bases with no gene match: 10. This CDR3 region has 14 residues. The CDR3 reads CASSFQGARGPQHF. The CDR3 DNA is TGTGCCAGCAGCTTCCAGGGGGCGCGGGGGCCCCAGCATTTT.

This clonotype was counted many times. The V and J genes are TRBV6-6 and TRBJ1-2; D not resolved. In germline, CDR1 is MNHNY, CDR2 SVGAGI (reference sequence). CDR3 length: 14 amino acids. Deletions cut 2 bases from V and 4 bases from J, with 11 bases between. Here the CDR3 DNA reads TGTGCCAGCAGTTACCTGGGAAGTCTCTATGGCTACACCTTC. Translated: CASSYLGSLYGYTF.

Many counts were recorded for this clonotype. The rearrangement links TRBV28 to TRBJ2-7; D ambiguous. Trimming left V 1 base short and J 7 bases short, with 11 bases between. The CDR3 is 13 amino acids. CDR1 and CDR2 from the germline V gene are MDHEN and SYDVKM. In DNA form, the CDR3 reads TGTGCCAGCAGTTTATACGCAGAAAGGGAGCAGTACGTC. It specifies CASSLYAEREQYV.

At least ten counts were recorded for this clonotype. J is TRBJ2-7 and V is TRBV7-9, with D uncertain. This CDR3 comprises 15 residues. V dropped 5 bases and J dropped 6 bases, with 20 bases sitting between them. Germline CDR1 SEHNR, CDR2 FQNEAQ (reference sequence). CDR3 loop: CASSTPTDSMAEQYF. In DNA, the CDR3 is TGTGCCAGCAGCACCCCGACCGACTCGATGGCCGAGCAGTACTTC.

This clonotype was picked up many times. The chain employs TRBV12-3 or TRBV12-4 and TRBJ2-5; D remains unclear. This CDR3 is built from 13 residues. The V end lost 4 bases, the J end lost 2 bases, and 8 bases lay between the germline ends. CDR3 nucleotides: TGTGCCAGCAGTTATTTGATACAAGAGACCCAGTACTTC. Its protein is CASSYLIQETQYF.

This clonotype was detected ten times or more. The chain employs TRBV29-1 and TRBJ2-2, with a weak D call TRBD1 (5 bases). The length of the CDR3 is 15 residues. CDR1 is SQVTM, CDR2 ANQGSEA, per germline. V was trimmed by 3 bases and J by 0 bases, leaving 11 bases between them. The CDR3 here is CSVDRDGTNTGELFF. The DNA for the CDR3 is TGCAGCGTTGACAGGGATGGGACGAACACCGGGGAGCTGTTTTTT.

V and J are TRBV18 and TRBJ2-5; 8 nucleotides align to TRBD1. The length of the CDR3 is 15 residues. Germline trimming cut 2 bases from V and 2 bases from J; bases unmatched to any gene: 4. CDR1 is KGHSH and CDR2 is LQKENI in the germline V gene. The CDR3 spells CASSPGTGVQETQYF. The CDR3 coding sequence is TGTGCCAGCTCACCAGGGACAGGCGTACAAGAGACCCAGTACTTC.

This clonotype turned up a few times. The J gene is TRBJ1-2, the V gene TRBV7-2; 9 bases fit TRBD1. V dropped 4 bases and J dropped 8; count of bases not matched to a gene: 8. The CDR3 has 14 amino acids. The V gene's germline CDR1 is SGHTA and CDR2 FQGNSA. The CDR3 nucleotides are TGTGCCAGCAGCTCAACCGGGACAGGGACCGGCTACACCTTC. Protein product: CASSSTGTGTGYTF.

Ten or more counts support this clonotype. CDR3 nucleotides: TGTGCCAGCAGCGTAGGGACGGGACTAGTGATAACTAGCACAGATACGCAGTATTTT. Its protein product is CASSVGTGLVITSTDTQYF. This chain connects TRBV9 to TRBJ2-3; 8 bases map to TRBD2. Germline V CDR1 and CDR2: SGDLS, YYNGEE. This CDR3 is 19 amino acids long. The trim removed 0 bases at V and 0 bases at J, leaving 12 bases unmatched.

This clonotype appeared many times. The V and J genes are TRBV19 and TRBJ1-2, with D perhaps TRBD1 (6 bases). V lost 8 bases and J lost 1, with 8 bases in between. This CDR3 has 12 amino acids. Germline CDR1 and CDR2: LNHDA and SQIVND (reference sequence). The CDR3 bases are TGTGCCAGTCTCAGGGGTAACTATGGCTACACCTTC. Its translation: CASLRGNYGYTF. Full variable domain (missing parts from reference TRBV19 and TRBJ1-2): DGGITQSPKYLFRKEGQNVTLSCEQNLNHDAMYWYRQDPGQGLRLIYYSQIVNDFQKGDIAEGYSVSREKKESFPLTVTSAQKNPTAFYLCASLRGNYGYTFGSGTRLTVV.

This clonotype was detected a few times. The DNA of the CDR3 is TGTGCCAGCAGAGGACCGAGTTTCGGGCAGTACTTC. It yields the protein CASRGPSFGQYF. V and J are TRBV6-2 or TRBV6-3 and TRBJ2-7; D call uncertain. The CDR3 runs 12 residues. V shed 6 bases and J shed 9 bases, with 15 bases lying between them. Germline CDR1 reads MNHEY; CDR2 reads SVGEGT.

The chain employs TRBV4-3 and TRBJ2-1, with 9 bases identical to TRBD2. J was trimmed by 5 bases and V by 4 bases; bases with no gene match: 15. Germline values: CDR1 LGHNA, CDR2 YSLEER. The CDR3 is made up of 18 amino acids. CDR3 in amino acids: CASSLNPRLAEGNNEQFF. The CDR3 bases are TGCGCCAGCAGCCTCAACCCAAGACTAGCGGAGGGGAACAATGAGCAGTTCTTC.